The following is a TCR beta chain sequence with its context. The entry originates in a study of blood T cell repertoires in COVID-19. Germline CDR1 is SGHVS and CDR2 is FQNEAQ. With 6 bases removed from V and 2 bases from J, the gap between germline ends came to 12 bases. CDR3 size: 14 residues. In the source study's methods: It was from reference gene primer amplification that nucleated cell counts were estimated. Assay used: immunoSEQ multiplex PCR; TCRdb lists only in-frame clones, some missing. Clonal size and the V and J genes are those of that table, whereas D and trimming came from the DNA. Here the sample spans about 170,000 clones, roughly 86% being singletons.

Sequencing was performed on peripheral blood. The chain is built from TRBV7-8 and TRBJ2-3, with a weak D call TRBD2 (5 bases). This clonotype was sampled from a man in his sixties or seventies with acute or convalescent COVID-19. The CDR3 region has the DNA TGTGCCAGCAGTCATCGGGGTAACACAGATACGCAGTATTTT. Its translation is CASSHRGNTDTQYF. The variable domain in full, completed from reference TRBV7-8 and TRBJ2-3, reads GAGVSQSPRYKVAKRGQDVALRCDPISGHVSLFWYQQALGQGPEFLTYFQNEAQLDKSGLPSDRFFAERPEGSVSTLKIQRTQQEDSAVYLCASSHRGNTDTQYFGPGTRLTVL.